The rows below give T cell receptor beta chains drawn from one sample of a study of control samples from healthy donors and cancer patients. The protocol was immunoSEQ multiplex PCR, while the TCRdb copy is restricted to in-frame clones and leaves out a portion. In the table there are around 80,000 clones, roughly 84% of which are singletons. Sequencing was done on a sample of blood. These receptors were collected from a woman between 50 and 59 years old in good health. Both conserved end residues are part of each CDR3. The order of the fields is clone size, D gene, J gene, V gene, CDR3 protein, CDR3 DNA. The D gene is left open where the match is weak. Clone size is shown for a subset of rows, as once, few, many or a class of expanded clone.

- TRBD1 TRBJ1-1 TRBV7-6 CASSLSEQGAGEAFF TGTGCCAGCAGCTTATCAGAGCAGGGGGCAGGTGAAGCTTTCTTT
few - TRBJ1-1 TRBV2 CASSPRGDIKAFF TGTGCCAGCAGCCCGAGAGGGGACATTAAAGCTTTCTTT
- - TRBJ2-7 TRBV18 CASSRDRTGYEQYF TGTGCCAGCTCACGGGACCGCACAGGTTACGAGCAGTACTTC
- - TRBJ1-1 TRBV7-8 CASSLARGTEAFF TGTGCCAGCAGCTTAGCCAGGGGCACTGAAGCTTTCTTT
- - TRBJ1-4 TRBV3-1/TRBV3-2 CASSLNEKLFF TGTGCCAGCAGCCTGAATGAAAAACTGTTTTTT
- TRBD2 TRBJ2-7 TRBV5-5 CASSLGDYTNPSYEQYF TGTGCCAGCAGCTTGGGGGACTACACTAACCCTTCCTACGAGCAGTACTTC
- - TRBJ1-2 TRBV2 CASKKQGSPNGYTF TGTGCCAGCAAGAAACAGGGCTCTCCTAATGGCTACACCTTC
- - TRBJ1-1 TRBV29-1 CSVDLIGGGNTEAFF TGCAGCGTTGATCTTATAGGGGGTGGTAACACTGAAGCTTTCTTT
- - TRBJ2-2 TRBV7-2 CASSLVSGSNTGELFF TGTGCCAGCAGCTTAGTTAGTGGCAGTAACACCGGGGAGCTGTTTTTT
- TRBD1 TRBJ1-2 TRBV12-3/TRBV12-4 CASSRTGRNGYTF TGTGCCAGCAGCCGGACAGGGAGGAATGGCTACACCTTC
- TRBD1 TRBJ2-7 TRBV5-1 CASSMDRGKQYF TGCGCCAGCAGTATGGACAGGGGTAAGCAGTACTTC
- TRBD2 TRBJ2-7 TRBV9 CASSVSGTGGGEQYF TGTGCCAGCAGCGTATCCGGGACGGGCGGGGGCGAGCAGTACTTC
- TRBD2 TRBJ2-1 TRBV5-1 CASTHSGGDGEQFF TGCGCCAGCACCCATAGCGGGGGGGACGGTGAGCAGTTCTTC
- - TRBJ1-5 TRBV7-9 CASSLVLDGSDQPQHF TGTGCCAGCAGCTTGGTGTTAGATGGCAGTGATCAGCCCCAGCATTTT
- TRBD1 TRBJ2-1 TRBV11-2 CASSLDLWTGTNSQFF TGTGCCAGCAGCTTAGATCTCTGGACAGGTACTAACTCGCAGTTCTTC
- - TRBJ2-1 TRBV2 CASTTGRYNEQFF TGTGCCAGCACAACGGGGAGGTACAATGAGCAGTTCTTC
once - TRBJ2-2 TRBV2 CASGGSRDGELFF TGTGCCAGCGGAGGTAGCAGGGACGGGGAGCTGTTTTTT
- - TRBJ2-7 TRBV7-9 CASSVAPTYEQYF TGTGCCAGCAGCGTCGCCCCGACCTACGAGCAGTACTTC
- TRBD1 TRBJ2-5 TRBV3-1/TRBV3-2 CASSHTTGVETQYF TGTGCCAGCAGCCATACGACAGGGGTAGAGACCCAGTACTTC
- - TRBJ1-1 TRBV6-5 CASSYSSIRKGTEAFF TGTGCCAGCAGTTACTCGTCAATCAGGAAGGGCACTGAAGCTTTCTTT
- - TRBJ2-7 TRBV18 CASSPLDNSYEQYF TGTGCCAGCTCACCATTGGATAACTCCTACGAGCAGTACTTC
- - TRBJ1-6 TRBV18 CASSTQTGGNSPLHF TGTGCCAGCTCAACTCAGACAGGCGGTAATTCACCCCTCCACTTT
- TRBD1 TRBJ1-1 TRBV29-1 CSVERGRRSFSNTEAFF TGCAGCGTTGAAAGGGGGCGGAGGAGTTTCAGCAACACTGAAGCTTTCTTT
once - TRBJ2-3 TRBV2 CASSEGPRSIDTQYF TGTGCCAGCAGTGAAGGGCCAAGGTCTATAGATACGCAGTATTTT